This T cell receptor (beta chain) was documented in a study of cytomegalovirus exposure and HLA in healthy donors. The protocol was immunoSEQ multiplex PCR, while the TCRdb copy is restricted to in-frame clones and leaves out a portion. The table includes about 240,000 clones, around 87% detected once. The junction had 9 bases not matched to a gene; V was cut back by 5 bases and J by 8 bases. CDR3 length: 15 residues. In germline, CDR1 is MNHEY, CDR2 SMNVEV (reference sequence). Sequenced: PBMCs. The clonotype comes from a woman younger than 45 in good health and CMV-seropositive. This chain uses TRBV27 with TRBJ2-1, with 10 nucleotides matching TRBD1. CDR3: CASSPTDRGEDEQFF. In nucleotides, the CDR3 is TGTGCCAGCAGTCCGACGGACAGGGGGGAGGATGAGCAGTTCTTC.